The 8 T cell receptor beta chains given below trace back to one sample, sequenced in a study of blood T cell repertoires in COVID-19. Repertoires were generated with immunoSEQ multiplex PCR, while TCRdb's copy carries only in-frame clones and drops some. This sample has 300,000 to 350,000 clones, with 90% found just once. Specimen: PBMCs or T cells enriched from blood (not recorded which). These receptors came from a woman aged 18-29 years with acute COVID-19.

The genes are TRBV19 and TRBJ1-5; D gene ambiguous. Trimming stripped 3 bases from V and 6 bases from J, with 9 bases between. Germline V lookup: CDR1 LNHDA, CDR2 SQIVND (reference sequence). The CDR3 sequence is 13 residues long. The CDR3 coding sequence is TGTGCCAGTAGTATCCAGGCAACTCAGCCCCAGCATTTT. Encoded protein: CASSIQATQPQHF.

V gene TRBV4-1 combines with J gene TRBJ2-1; D unclear. V was pared by 0 bases and J by 1 base, with 10 bases between. Germline lookup yields CDR1 MGHRA and CDR2 YSYEKL. There are 16 residues in the CDR3. The CDR3 region has the DNA TGCGCCAGCAGCCAAGATATCAAGCGATCCTACAATGAGCAGTTCTTC. Translating it yields CASSQDIKRSYNEQFF.

The genes are TRBV28 and TRBJ1-2; TRBD1 aligns across 8 bases. The germline V gene encodes CDR1 MDHEN and CDR2 SYDVKM. V was clipped by 6 bases and J by 2 bases; unmatched bases: 5. The CDR3 runs 14 residues. As DNA, the CDR3 is TGTGCCAGCAGGTTACAGGGGGTGAACTATGGCTACACCTTC. This codes for CASRLQGVNYGYTF.

This chain uses TRBV28 with TRBJ1-5, with 7 bases matching TRBD1. Unmatched junction bases numbered 9, after V lost 10 bases and J lost 0 bases. This CDR3 has 15 residues. The germline CDR1 and CDR2 sequences are MDHEN and SYDVKM. The CDR3 loop reads CATSFWDSSNQPQHF. The CDR3 DNA sequence: TGTGCCACCTCGTTCTGGGACAGTAGCAATCAGCCCCAGCATTTT.

This clone turned up a few times. V is TRBV19 and J is TRBJ1-5, with D possibly TRBD1 on 5 matching bases. Germline assignment: CDR1 LNHDA and CDR2 SQIVND (reference sequence). Trimming cost V 6 bases and J 2 bases, with 14 bases left between them. CDR3 length: 15 amino acids. The DNA for the CDR3 is TGTGCCAGTAGAATTACAGGCGGGGGCAATCAGCCCCAGCATTTT. This gives the protein CASRITGGGNQPQHF.

The chain combines TRBV27 with TRBJ1-1; D possibly corresponds to TRBD1 (5 bases). CDR3 length equals 14 residues. The germline V and J ends were trimmed by 6 bases and 0 bases, with 11 bases remaining between them. CDR1 is MNHEY and CDR2 is SMNVEV in the germline V gene (reference sequence). For the CDR3, the DNA is TGTGCCAGCAGGAGCGGGGCAATGAACACTGAAGCTTTCTTT. It translates to CASRSGAMNTEAFF.

Turning to this clone: This sample includes further DNA sequences coding for the same CDR3. The chain recombines TRBV7-2 with TRBJ2-7; 10 nucleotides align to TRBD1. V lost 2 bases to trimming and J lost 2 bases; unmatched junction nucleotides: 3. The CDR3 has 15 residues. From germline, CDR1 is SGHTA and CDR2 FQGNSA. CDR3 loop: CASSLSGQGAYEQYF. The CDR3 DNA sequence: TGTGCCAGCAGCTTATCCGGACAGGGGGCCTACGAGCAGTACTTC.

The chain joins TRBV28 to TRBJ1-2; D is ambiguous. Germline loops: CDR1 MDHEN, CDR2 SYDVKM. V shed 5 bases and J shed 7 bases, with 20 bases lying between them. The CDR3 is 15 amino acids. DNA of the CDR3: TGTGCCAGCAGTGGCCTGGGAGTCCTAACGCCTGGCTACACCTTC. Translating it yields CASSGLGVLTPGYTF.